A selection of T cell receptor beta chains follows, all from one sample in a study of blood T cell repertoires in COVID-19. The table came from immunoSEQ multiplex PCR; TCRdb's copy has only in-frame clones and leaves some out. The table records some 300,000 clones, under 90% of them present only once. Sequenced material: PBMCs or T cells enriched from blood (not recorded which). The receptors here all came from a woman in her forties or fifties who had been exposed to COVID-19. The CDR3 runs from the conserved cysteine through the conserved F or W. D genes are given only for firm matches. Not all rows give a size; the values are once, few, many and, for expanded clones, a class.

TRBV16	TRBD1	-	TRBJ2-7	CASSHTGTGDEQYF	TGTGCCAGCAGCCACACCGGGACAGGGGACGAGCAGTACTTC
TRBV7-2	TRBD1	-	TRBJ2-3	CASSFVGQGAIADTQYF	TGTGCCAGCAGCTTTGTCGGACAGGGGGCGATCGCAGATACGCAGTATTTT
TRBV28	-	once	TRBJ2-3	CASNTGADTQYF	TGTGCCAGCAACACAGGTGCAGATACGCAGTATTTT
TRBV25-1	TRBD1	-	TRBJ2-7	CASRGTGDHEQYF	TGTGCCAGCCGGGGGACAGGGGACCACGAGCAGTACTTC
TRBV3-1/TRBV3-2	TRBD1	-	TRBJ1-2	CASSEGQGMGYTF	TGTGCCAGCAGCGAAGGACAGGGTATGGGCTACACCTTC
TRBV19	TRBD1	-	TRBJ1-2	CASRGGAEGYTF	TGTGCCAGTAGAGGGGGCGCGGAAGGCTACACCTTC
TRBV6-5	-	-	TRBJ1-1	CASKTGRNTEAFF	TGTGCCAGTAAAACAGGGCGGAACACTGAAGCTTTCTTT
TRBV6-5	TRBD1	once	TRBJ1-6	CASSRTQGVSPLHF	TGTGCCAGCAGTAGAACCCAGGGGGTCTCACCCCTCCACTTT
TRBV30	-	-	TRBJ1-5	CAWSNGENQPQHF	TGTGCCTGGAGTAACGGGGAGAATCAGCCCCAGCATTTT
TRBV5-1	-	-	TRBJ2-7	CASSLDVRNYEQYF	TGCGCCAGCAGCTTGGACGTCAGGAACTACGAGCAGTACTTC